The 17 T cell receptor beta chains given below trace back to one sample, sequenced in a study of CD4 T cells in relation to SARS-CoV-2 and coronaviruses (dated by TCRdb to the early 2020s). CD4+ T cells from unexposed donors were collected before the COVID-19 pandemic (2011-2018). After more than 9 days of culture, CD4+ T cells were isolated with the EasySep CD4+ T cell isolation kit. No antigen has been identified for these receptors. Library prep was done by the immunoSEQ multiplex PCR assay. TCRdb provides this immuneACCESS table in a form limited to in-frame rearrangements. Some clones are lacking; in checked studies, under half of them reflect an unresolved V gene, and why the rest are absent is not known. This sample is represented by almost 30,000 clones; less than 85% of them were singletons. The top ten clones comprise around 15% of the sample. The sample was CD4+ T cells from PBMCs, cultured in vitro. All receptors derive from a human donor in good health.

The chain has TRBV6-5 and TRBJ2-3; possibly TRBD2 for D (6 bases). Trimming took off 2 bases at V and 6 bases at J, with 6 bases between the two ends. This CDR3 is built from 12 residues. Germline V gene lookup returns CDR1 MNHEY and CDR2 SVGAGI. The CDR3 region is CASSYGRDTQYF. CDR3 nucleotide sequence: TGTGCCAGCAGTTACGGGAGGGATACGCAGTATTTT.

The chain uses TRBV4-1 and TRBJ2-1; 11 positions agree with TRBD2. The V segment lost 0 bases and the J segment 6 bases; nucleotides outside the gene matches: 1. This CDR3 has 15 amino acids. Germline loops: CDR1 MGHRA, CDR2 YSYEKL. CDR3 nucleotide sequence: TGCGCCAGCAGCCAAGATAGCGGGGGGGCCAATGAGCAGTTCTTC. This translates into CASSQDSGGANEQFF.

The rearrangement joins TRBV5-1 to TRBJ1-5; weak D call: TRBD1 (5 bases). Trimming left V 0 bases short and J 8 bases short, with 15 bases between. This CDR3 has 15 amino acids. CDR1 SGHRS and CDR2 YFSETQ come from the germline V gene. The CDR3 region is CASSLGGDRLEPQHF. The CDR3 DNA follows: TGCGCCAGCAGCTTGGGAGGGGACCGGCTTGAGCCCCAGCATTTT.

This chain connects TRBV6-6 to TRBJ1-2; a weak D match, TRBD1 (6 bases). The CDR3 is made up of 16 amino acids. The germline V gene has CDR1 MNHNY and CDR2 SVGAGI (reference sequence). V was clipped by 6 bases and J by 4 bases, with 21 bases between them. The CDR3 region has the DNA TGTGCCAGCAGACGACAACAGGGCTACCAGGTCTATGGCTACACCTTC. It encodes CASRRQQGYQVYGYTF.

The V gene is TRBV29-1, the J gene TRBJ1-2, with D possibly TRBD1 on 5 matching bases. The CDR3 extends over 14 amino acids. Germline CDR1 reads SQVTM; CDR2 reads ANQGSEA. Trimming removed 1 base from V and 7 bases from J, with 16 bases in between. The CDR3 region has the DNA TGCAGCGTTGAAGCGGGCGGGGGAGGGTTTGGCTACACCTTC. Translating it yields CSVEAGGGGFGYTF.

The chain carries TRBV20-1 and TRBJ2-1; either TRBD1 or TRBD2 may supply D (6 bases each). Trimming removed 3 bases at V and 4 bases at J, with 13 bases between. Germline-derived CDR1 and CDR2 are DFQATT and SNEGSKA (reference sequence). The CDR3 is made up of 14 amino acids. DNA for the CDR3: TGCAGTGCTAGTAGCGGAGGGGGTTACAATGAGCAGTTCTTC. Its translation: CSASSGGGYNEQFF.

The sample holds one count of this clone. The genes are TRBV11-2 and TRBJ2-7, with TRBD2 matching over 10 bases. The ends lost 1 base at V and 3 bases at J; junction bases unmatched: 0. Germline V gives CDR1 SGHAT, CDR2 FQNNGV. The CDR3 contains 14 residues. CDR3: CASSLASGSYEQYF. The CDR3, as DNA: TGTGCCAGCAGCTTAGCTAGCGGGAGCTACGAGCAGTACTTC.

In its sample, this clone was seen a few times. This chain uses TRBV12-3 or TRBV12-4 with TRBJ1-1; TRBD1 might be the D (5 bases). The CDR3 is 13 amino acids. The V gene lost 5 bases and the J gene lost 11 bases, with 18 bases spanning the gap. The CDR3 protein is CASSKSEGWVAFF. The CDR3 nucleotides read TGTGCCAGCAGTAAATCAGAGGGGTGGGTGGCTTTCTTT.

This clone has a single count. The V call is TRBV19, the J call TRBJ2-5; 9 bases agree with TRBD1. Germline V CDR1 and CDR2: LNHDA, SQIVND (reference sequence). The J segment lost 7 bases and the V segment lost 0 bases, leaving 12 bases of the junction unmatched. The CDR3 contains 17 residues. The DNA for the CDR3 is TGTGCCAGTAGTATAGATCGGGGGACAGGGAGTTCGAGGACCCAGTACTTC. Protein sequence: CASSIDRGTGSSRTQYF.

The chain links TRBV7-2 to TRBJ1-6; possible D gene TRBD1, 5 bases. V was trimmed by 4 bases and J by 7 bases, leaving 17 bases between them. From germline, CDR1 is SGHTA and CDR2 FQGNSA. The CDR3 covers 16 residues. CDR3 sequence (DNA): TGTGCCAGCAGCTCGGCGCCCGAGACAGACAATTCACCCCTCCACTTT. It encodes CASSSAPETDNSPLHF.

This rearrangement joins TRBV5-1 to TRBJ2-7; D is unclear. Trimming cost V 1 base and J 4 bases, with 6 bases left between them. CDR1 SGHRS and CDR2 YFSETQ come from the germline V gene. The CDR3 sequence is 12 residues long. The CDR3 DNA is TGCGCCAGCAGCTTGCACCTTTACGAGCAGTACTTC. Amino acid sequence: CASSLHLYEQYF. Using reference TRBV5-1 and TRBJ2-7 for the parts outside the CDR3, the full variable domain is KAGVTQTPRYLIKTRGQQVTLSCSPISGHRSVSWYQQTPGQGLQFLFEYFSETQRNKGNFPGRFSGRQFSNSRSEMNVSTLELGDSALYLCASSLHLYEQYFGPGTRLTVT.

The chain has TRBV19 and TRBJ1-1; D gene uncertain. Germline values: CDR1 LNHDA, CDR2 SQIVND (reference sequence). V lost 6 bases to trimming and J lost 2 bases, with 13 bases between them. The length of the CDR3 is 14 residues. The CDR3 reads CASRDPTINTEAFF. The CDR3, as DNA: TGTGCCAGTAGGGACCCAACTATTAACACTGAAGCTTTCTTT.

The CDR3: CASSVQVLRGYTF. The DNA for the CDR3 is TGTGCCAGCAGCGTTCAGGTACTGCGGGGCTACACCTTC. This chain uses TRBV7-9 with TRBJ1-2; D is uncertain. The V gene's germline CDR1 is SEHNR and CDR2 FQNEAQ (reference sequence). The CDR3 has 13 residues. V was shortened by 5 bases and J by 8 bases, with 15 bases between the two germline ends.

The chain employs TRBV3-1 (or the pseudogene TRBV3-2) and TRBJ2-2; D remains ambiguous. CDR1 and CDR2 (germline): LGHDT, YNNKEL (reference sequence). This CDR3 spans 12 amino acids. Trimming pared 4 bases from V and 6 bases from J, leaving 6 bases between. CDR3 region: CASSPRAGELFF. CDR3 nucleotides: TGTGCCAGCAGCCCACGCGCCGGGGAGCTGTTTTTT.

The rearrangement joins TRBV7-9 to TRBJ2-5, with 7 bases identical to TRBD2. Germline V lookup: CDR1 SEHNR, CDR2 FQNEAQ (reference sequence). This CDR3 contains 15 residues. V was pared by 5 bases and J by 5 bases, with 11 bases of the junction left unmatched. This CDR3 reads CASSGGEGITETQYF. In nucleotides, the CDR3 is TGTGCCAGCAGCGGGGGGGAGGGTATAACGGAGACCCAGTACTTC.

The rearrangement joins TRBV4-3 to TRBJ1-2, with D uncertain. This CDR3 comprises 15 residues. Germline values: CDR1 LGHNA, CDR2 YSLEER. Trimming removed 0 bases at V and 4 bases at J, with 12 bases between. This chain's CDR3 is CASSQEWQSVYGYTF. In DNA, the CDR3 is TGCGCCAGCAGCCAAGAGTGGCAGAGCGTCTATGGCTACACCTTC.

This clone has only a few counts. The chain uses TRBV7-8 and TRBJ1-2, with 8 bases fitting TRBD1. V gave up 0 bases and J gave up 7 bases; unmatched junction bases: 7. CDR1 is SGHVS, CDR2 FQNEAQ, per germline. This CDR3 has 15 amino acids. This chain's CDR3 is CASSLARVTGGGYTF. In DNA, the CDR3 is TGTGCCAGCAGCTTAGCGAGGGTCACAGGGGGTGGCTACACCTTC.